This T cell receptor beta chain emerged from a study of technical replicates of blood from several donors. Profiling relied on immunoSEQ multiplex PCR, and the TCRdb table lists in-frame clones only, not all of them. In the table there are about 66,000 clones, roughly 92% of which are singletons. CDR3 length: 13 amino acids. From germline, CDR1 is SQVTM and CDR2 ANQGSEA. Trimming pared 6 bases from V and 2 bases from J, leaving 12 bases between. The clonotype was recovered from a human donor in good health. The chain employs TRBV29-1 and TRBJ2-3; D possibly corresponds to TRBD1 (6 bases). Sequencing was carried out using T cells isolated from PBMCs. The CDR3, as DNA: TGCAGCGTCACAGGGTTTGCCACAGATACGCAGTATTTT. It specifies CSVTGFATDTQYF.